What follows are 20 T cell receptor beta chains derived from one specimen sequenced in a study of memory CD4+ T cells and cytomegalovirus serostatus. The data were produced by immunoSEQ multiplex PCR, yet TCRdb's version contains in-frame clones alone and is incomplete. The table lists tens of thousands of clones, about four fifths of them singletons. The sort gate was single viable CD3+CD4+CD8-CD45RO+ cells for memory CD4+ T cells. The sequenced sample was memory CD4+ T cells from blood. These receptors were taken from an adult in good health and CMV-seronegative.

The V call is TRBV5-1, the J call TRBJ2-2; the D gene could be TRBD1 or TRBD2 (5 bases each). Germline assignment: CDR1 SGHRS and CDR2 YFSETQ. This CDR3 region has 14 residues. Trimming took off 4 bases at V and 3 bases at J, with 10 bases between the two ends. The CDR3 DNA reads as TGCGCCAGCAGCCCACGAGGGGACACCGGGGAGCTGTTTTTT. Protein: CASSPRGDTGELFF.

The CDR3 DNA reads TGTGCCAGCAGCTTAAGGCCCGGACAGGGGGGAAACACCATATATTTT. It yields the protein CASSLRPGQGGNTIYF. This chain connects TRBV7-8 to TRBJ1-3; 9 bases agree with TRBD1. Losses at the gene ends were 2 bases for V and 4 bases for J; bases not matched to a gene: 6. There are 16 residues in the CDR3. The germline gives CDR1 SGHVS, CDR2 FQNEAQ.

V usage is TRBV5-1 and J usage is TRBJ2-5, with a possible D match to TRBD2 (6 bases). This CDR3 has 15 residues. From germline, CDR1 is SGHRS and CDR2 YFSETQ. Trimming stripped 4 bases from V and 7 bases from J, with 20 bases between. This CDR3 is CASSPRRRGAGTQYF. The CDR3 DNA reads TGCGCCAGCAGCCCCAGGAGGCGCGGGGCGGGGACCCAGTACTTC.

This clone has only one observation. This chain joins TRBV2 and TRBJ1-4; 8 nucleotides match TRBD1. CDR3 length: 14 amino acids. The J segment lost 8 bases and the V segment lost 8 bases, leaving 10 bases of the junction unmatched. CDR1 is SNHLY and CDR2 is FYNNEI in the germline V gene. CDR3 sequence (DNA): TGTGCCAGCGACGCCGGGACAGGAGGCGAAAAACTGTTTTTT. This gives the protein CASDAGTGGEKLFF.

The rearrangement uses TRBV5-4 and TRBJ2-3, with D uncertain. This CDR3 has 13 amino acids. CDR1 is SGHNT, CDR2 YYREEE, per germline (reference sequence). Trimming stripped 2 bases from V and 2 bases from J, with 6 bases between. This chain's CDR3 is CASSFEPTDTQYF. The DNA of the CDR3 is TGTGCCAGCAGCTTTGAACCCACAGATACGCAGTATTTT.

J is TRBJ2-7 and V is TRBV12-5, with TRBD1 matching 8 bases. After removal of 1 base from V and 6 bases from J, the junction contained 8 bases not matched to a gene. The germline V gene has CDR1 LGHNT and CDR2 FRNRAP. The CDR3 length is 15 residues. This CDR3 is CASGLDAGTGREQYF. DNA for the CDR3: TGTGCTAGTGGTTTGGACGCCGGGACAGGACGCGAGCAGTACTTC. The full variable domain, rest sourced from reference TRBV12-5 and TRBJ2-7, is DARVTQTPRHKVTEMGQEVTMRCQPILGHNTVFWYRQTMMQGLELLAYFRNRAPLDDSGMPKDRFSAEMPDATLATLKIQPSEPRDSAVYFCASGLDAGTGREQYFGPGTRLTVT.

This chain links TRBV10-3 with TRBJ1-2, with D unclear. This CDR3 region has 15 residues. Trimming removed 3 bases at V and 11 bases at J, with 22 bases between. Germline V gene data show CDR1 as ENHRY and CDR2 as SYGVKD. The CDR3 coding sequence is TGTGCCATCAGTGACCAAAGCGGGCGAAATTCCGGGTACACCTTC. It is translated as CAISDQSGRNSGYTF.

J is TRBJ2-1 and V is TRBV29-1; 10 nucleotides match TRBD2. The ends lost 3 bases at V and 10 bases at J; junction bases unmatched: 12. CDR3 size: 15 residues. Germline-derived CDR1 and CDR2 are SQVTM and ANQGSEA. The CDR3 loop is CSVDIGLAAPGEQFF. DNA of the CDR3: TGCAGCGTTGATATCGGACTAGCGGCGCCGGGGGAGCAGTTCTTC.

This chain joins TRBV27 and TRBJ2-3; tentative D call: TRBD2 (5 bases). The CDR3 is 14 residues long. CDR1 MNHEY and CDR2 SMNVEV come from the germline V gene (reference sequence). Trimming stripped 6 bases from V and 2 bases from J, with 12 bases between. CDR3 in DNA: TGTGCCAGCAGCCCTCGGGGAATCACAGATACGCAGTATTTT. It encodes CASSPRGITDTQYF.

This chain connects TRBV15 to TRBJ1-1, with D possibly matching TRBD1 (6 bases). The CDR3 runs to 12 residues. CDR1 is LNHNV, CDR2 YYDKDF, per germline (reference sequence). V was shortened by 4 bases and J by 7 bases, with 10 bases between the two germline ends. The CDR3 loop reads CATSKGQLEAFF. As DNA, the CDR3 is TGTGCCACCAGCAAAGGACAGCTTGAAGCTTTCTTT.

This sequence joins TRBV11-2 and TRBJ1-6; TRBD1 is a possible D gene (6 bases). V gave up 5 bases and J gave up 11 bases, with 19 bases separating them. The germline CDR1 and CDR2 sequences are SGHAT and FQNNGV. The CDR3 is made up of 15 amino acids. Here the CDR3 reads CASSPHSRQVPPLHF. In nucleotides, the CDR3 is TGTGCCAGCAGCCCGCACAGCAGACAGGTCCCACCCCTCCACTTT.

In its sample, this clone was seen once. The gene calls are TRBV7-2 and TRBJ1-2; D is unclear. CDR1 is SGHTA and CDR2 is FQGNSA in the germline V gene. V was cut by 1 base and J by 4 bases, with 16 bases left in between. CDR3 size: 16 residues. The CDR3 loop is CASSLGPFLGSYGYTF. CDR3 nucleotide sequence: TGTGCCAGCAGCTTAGGCCCTTTCCTTGGGAGCTATGGCTACACCTTC.

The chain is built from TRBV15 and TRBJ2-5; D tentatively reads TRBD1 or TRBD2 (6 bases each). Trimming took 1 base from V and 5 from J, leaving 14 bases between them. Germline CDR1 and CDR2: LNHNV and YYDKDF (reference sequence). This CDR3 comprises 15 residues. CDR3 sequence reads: CATSRGTDRGETQYF. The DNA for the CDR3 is TGTGCCACCAGCAGAGGGACAGATCGGGGGGAGACCCAGTACTTC.

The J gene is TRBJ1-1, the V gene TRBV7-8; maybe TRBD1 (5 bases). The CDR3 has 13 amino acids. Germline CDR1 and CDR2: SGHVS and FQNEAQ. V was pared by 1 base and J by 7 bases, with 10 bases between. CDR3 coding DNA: TGTGCCAGCAGCTTAGGGGGACGGGATGAAGCTTTCTTT. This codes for CASSLGGRDEAFF.

The CDR3 nucleotides read TGTGCCAGCAGTGATACCAGGCCGAATGGCTACACCTTC. This codes for CASSDTRPNGYTF. The rearrangement joins TRBV2 to TRBJ1-2; D unresolved. V lost 3 bases to trimming and J lost 6 bases, with 11 bases between them. This CDR3 spans 13 amino acids. Per germline, CDR1 SNHLY and CDR2 FYNNEI.

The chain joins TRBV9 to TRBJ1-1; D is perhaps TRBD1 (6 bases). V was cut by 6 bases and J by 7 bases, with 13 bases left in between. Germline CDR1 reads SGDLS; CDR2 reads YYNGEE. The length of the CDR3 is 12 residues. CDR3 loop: CASTLGQIEAFF. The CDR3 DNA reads TGTGCCAGCACCCTAGGACAGATTGAAGCTTTCTTT.

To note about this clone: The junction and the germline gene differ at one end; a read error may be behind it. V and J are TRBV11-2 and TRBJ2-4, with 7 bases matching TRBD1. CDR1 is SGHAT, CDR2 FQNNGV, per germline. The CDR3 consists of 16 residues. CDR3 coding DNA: TGTGCCAGCAGCCTAGAGGGACAGCGTACAAAAAACATTCAGTACTTC. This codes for CASSLEGQRTKNIQYF.

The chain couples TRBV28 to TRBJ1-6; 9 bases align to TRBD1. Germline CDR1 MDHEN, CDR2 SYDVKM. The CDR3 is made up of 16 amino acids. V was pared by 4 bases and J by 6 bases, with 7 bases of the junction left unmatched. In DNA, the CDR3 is TGTGCCAGCAGTTCGATGGACAGGGGATTTAATTCACCCCTCCACTTT. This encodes CASSSMDRGFNSPLHF.

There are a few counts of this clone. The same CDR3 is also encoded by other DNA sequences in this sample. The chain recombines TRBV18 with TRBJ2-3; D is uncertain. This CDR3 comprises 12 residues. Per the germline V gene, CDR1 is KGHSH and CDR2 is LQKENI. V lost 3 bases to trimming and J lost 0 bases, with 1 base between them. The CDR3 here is CASSPSTDTQYF. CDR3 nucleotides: TGTGCCAGCTCACCTAGCACAGATACGCAGTATTTT.

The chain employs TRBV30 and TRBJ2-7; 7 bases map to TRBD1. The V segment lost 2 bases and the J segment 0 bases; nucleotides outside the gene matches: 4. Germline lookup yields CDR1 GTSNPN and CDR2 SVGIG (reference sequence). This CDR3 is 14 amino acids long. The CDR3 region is CAWSTGAPSYEQYF. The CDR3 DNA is TGTGCCTGGAGTACAGGGGCGCCCTCCTACGAGCAGTACTTC.